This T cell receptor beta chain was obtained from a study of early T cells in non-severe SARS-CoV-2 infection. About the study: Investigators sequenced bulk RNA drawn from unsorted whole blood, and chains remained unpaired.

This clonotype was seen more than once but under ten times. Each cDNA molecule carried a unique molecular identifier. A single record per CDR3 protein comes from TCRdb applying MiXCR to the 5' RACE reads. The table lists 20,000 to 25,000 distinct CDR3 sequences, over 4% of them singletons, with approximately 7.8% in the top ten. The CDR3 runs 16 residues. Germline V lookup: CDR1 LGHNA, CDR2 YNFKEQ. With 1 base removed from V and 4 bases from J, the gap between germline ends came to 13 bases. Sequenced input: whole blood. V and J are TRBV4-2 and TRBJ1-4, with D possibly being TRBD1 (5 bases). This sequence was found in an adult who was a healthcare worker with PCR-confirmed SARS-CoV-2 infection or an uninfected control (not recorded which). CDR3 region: CASSQGPGPYNEKLFF. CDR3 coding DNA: TGTGCCAGCAGCCAAGGGCCGGGACCTTATAATGAAAAACTGTTTTTT.